This paragraph reports one T cell receptor (beta chain). V was pared by 6 bases and J by 7 bases, with 7 bases between. Per germline, CDR1 LNHDA and CDR2 SQIVND (reference sequence). The CDR3 length is 12 residues. The data were produced by immunoSEQ multiplex PCR, yet TCRdb's version contains in-frame clones alone and is incomplete. The sample lists fewer than 150,000 clones; roughly nine tenths were seen once. This specimen comes from a study of T cell responses to AZD1222 COVID-19 vaccine. This clonotype was sampled from an adult who received the AZD1222 COVID-19 vaccine. The chain joins TRBV19 to TRBJ1-6, with D hard to call. The sequencing used peripheral blood, collected 28 days after the second AZD1222 dose. CDR3 amino acids: CASSLGNSPLHF. In DNA, the CDR3 is TGTGCCAGTAGCCTCGGGAATTCACCCCTCCACTTT.